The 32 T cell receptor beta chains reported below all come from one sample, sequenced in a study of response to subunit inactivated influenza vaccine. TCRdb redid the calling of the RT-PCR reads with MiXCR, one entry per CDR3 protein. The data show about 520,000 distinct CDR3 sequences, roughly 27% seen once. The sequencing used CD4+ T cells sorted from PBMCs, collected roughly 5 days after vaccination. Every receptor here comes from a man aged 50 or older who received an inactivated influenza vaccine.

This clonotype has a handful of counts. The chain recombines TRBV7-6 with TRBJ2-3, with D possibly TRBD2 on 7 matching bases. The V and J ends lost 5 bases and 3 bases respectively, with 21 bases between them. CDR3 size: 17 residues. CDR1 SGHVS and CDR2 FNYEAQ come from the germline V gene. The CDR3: CASSRWRGGQGTDTQYF. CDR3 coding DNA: TGTGCCAGCAGCCGTTGGCGCGGGGGCCAAGGGACAGATACGCAGTATTTT.

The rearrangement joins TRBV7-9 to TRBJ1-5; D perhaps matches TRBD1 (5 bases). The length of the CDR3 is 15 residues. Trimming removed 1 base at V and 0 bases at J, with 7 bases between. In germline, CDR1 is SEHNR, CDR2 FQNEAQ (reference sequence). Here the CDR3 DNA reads TGTGCCAGCAGCTTAGGGACACATAGCAATCAGCCCCAGCATTTT. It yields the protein CASSLGTHSNQPQHF.

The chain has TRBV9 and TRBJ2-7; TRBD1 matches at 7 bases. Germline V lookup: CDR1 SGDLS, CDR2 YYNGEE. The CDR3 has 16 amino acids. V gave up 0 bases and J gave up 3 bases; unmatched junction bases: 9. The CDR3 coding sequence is TGTGCCAGCAGCGTAGGGGTCGGACAGGAGATCTACGAGCAGTACTTC. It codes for CASSVGVGQEIYEQYF.

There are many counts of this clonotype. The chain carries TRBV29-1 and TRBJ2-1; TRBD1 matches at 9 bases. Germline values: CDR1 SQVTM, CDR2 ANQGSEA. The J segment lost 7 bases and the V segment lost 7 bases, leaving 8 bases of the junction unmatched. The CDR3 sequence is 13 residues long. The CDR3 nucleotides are TGCAGCGCCGCCGGGACAGGGTCGAATGAGCAGTTCTTC. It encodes CSAAGTGSNEQFF.

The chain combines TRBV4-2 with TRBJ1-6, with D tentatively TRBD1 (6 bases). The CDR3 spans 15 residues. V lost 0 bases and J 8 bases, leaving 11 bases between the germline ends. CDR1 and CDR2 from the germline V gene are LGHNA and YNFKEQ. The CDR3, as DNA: TGTGCCAGCAGCCAAGACAGGGGTCTGTATTCACCCCTCCACTTT. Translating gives CASSQDRGLYSPLHF.

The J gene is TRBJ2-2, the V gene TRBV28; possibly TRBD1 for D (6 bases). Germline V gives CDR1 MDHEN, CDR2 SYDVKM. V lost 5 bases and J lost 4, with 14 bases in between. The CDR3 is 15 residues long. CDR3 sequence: CASSPGTRPTGELFF. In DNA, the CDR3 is TGTGCCAGCAGTCCCGGGACACGGCCCACCGGGGAGCTGTTTTTT.

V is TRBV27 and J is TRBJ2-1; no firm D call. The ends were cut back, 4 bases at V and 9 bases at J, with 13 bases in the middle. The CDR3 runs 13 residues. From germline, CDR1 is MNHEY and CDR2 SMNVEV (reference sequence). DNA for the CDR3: TGTGCCAGCAGTTCGGGCGCGATCGGTGAGCAGTTCTTC. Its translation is CASSSGAIGEQFF.

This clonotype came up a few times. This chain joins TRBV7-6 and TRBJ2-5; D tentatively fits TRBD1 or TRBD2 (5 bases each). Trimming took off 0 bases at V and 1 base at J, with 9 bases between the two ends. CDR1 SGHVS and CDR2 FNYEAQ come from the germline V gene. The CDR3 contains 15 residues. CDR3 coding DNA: TGTGCCAGCAGCTTAGCTCGGGGCAGCCAAGAGACCCAGTACTTC. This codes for CASSLARGSQETQYF.

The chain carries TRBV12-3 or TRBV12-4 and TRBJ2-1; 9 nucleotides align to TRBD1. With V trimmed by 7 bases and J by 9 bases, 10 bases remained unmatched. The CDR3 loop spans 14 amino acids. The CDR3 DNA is TGTGCCAGCATGGAACAGGGGGCGCGGGGTGAGCAGTTCTTC. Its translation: CASMEQGARGEQFF.

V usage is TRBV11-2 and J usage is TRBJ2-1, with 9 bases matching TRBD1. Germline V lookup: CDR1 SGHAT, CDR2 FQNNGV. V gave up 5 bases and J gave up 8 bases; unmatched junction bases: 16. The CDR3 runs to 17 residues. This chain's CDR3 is CASSPGQGPSLGHEQFF. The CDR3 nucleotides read TGTGCCAGCAGCCCAGGACAGGGGCCCTCCCTCGGTCATGAGCAGTTCTTC.

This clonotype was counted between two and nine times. The CDR3 loop is CSVGGQEAQYF. In nucleotides, the CDR3 is TGCAGCGTTGGTGGTCAGGAGGCCCAGTACTTC. The chain joins TRBV29-1 to TRBJ2-5; the D gene is possibly TRBD2 (5 bases). V lost 4 bases and J 9 bases, leaving 12 bases between the germline ends. The CDR3 loop spans 11 amino acids. Germline CDR1 reads SQVTM; CDR2 reads ANQGSEA.

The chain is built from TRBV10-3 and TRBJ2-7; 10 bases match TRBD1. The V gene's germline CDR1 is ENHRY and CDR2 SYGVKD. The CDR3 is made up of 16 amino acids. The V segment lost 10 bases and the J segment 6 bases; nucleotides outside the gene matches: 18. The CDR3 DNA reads TGTGCCACCTTCCCAGAAGACAGGGGGCGTTCAAGCGAGCAGTACTTC. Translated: CATFPEDRGRSSEQYF.

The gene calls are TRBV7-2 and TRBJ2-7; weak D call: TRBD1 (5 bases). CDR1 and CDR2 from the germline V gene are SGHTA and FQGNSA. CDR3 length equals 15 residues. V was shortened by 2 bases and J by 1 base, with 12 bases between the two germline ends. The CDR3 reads CASSLITGTSYEQYF. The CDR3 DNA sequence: TGTGCCAGCAGCTTAATTACAGGAACTTCCTACGAGCAGTACTTC.

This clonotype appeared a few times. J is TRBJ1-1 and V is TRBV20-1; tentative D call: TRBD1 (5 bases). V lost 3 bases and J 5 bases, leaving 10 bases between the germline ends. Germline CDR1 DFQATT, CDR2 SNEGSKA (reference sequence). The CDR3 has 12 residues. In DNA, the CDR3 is TGCAGTGCTAGCGACAGAGGAACTGAAGCTTTCTTT. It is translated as CSASDRGTEAFF.

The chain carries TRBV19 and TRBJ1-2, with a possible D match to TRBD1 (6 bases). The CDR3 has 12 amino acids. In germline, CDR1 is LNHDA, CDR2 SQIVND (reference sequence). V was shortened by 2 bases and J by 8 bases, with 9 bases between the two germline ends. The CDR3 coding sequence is TGTGCCAGTAGTATACAGGGGAACGGCTACACCTTC. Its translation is CASSIQGNGYTF.

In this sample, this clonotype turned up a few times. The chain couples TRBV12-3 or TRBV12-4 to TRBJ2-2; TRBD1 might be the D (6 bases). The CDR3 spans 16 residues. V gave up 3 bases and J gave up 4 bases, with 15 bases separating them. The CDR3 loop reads CASSFSGYRVTGELFF. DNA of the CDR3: TGTGCCAGCAGTTTTTCGGGCTACAGGGTCACCGGGGAGCTGTTTTTT.

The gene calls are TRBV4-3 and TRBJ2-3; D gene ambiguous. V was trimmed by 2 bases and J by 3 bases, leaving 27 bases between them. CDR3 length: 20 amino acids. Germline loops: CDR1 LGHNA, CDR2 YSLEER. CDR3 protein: CASSQWAYLVTTGQTDTQYF. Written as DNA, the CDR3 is TGCGCCAGCAGCCAATGGGCGTATTTAGTAACCACGGGTCAGACAGATACGCAGTATTTT.

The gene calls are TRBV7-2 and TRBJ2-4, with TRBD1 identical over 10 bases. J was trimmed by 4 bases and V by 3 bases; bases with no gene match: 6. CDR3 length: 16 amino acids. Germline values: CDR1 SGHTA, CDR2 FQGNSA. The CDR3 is CASSFLPGQGKNIQYF. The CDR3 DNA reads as TGTGCCAGCAGCTTCCTTCCGGGACAGGGGAAAAACATTCAGTACTTC.

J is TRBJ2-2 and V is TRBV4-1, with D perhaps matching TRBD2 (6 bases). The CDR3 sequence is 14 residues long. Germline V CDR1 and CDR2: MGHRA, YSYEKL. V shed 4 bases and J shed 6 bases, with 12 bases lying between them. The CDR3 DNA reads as TGCGCCAGCAGCCCGGGGGATAGGGCCGGGGAGCTGTTTTTT. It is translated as CASSPGDRAGELFF.

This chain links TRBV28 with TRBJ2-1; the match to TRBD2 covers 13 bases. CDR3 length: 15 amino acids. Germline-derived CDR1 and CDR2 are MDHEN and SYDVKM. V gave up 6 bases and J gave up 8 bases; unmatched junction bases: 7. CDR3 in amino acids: CASRMTSGRTYEQFF. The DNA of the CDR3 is TGTGCCAGCAGGATGACTAGCGGGAGGACCTATGAGCAGTTCTTC.

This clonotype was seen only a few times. The chain's CDR3 is CSARDALGRTYNEQFF. The CDR3, as DNA: TGCAGTGCTAGAGACGCTCTAGGGCGGACATACAATGAGCAGTTCTTC. The V and J genes are TRBV20-1 and TRBJ2-1; D might be TRBD1 (5 bases). CDR3 length equals 16 residues. The germline V gene encodes CDR1 DFQATT and CDR2 SNEGSKA (reference sequence). Trimming pared 0 bases from V and 4 bases from J, leaving 16 bases between.

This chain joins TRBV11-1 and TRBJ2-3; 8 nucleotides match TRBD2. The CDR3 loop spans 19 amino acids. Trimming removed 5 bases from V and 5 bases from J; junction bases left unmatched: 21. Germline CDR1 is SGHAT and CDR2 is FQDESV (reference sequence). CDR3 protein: CASSPRGFSGRRWGDTQYF. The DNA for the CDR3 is TGTGCCAGCAGCCCCCGCGGGTTCAGCGGGAGACGCTGGGGAGATACGCAGTATTTT.

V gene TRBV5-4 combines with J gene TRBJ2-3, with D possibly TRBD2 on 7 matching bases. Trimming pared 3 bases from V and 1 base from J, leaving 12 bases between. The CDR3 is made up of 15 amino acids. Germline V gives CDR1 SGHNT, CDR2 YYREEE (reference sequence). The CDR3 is CASSSVGGGTDTQYF. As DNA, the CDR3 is TGTGCCAGCAGCTCCGTAGGGGGGGGCACAGATACGCAGTATTTT.

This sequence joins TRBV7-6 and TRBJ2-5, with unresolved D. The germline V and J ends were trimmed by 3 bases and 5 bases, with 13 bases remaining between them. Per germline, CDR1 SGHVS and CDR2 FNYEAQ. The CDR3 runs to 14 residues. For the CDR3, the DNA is TGTGCCAGCAGCTTCATGGGCGAGGCCGAGACCCAGTACTTC. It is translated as CASSFMGEAETQYF.

CDR3 in DNA: TGCAGTGTGCCATATCGGGGCAATCAGCCCCAGCATTTT. Encoded protein: CSVPYRGNQPQHF. The chain couples TRBV20-1 to TRBJ1-5; unclear D gene. Germline CDR1 reads DFQATT; CDR2 reads SNEGSKA (reference sequence). Trimming shortened V by 7 bases and J by 2 bases, and 12 bases separated the two germline ends. The CDR3 contains 13 residues.

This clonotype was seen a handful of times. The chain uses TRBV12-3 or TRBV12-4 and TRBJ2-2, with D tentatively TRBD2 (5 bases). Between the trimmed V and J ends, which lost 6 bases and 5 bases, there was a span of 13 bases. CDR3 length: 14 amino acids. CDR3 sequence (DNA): TGTGCCAGCAGCCCCACCGGGGAGACCGGGGAGCTGTTTTTT. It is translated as CASSPTGETGELFF.

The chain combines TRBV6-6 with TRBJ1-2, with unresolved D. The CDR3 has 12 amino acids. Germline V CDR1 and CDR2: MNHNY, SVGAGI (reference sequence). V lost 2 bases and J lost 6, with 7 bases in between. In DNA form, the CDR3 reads TGTGCCAGCAGTTACAGCGGGAATGGCTACACCTTC. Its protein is CASSYSGNGYTF.

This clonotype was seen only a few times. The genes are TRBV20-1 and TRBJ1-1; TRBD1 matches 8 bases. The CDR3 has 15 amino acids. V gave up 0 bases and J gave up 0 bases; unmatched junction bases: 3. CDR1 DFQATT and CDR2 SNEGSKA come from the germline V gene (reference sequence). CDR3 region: CSARDRDRLNTEAFF. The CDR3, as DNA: TGCAGTGCTAGAGATAGGGACAGGCTGAACACTGAAGCTTTCTTT.

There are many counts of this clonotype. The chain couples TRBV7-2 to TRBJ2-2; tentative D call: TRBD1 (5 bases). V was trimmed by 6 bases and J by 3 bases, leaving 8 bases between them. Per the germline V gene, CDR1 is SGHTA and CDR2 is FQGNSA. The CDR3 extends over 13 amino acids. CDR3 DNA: TGTGCCAGCAGTTCGACAGACACCGGGGAGCTGTTTTTT. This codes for CASSSTDTGELFF.

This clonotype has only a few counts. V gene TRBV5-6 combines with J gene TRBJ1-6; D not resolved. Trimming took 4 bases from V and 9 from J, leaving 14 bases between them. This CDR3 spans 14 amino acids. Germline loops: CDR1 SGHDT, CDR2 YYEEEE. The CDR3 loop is CASSLYSVASPLHF. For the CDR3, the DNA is TGTGCCAGCAGCCTCTACAGTGTGGCTTCACCCCTCCACTTT.

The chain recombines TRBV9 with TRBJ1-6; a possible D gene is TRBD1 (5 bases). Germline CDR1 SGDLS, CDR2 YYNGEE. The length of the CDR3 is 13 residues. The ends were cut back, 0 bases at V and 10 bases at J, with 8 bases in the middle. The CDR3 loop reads CASSVGGRSPLHF. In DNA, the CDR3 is TGTGCCAGCAGCGTAGGGGGCCGCTCACCCCTCCACTTT.

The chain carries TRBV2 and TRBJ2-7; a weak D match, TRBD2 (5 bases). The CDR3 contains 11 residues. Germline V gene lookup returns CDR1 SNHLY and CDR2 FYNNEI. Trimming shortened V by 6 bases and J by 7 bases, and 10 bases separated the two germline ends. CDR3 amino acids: CASSGLLEQYF. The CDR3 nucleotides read TGTGCCAGCAGCGGACTCCTAGAGCAGTACTTC.